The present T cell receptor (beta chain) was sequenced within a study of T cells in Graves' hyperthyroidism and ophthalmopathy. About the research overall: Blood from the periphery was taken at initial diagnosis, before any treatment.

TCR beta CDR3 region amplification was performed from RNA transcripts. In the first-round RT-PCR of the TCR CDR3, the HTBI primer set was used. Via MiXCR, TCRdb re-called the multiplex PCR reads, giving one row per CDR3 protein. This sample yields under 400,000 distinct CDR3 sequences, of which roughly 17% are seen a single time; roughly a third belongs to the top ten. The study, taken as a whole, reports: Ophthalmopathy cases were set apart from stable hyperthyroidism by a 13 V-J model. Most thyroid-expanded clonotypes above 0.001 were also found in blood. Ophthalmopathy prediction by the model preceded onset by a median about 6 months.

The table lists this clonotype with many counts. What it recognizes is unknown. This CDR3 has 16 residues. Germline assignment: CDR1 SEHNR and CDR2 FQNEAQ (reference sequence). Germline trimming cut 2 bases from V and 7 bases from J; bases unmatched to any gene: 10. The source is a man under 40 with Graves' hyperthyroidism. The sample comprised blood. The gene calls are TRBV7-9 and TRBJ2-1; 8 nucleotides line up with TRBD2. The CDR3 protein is CASSLSSSGRRNEQFF. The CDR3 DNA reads TGTGCCAGCAGCTTAAGTTCCAGCGGGAGACGAAATGAGCAGTTCTTC.